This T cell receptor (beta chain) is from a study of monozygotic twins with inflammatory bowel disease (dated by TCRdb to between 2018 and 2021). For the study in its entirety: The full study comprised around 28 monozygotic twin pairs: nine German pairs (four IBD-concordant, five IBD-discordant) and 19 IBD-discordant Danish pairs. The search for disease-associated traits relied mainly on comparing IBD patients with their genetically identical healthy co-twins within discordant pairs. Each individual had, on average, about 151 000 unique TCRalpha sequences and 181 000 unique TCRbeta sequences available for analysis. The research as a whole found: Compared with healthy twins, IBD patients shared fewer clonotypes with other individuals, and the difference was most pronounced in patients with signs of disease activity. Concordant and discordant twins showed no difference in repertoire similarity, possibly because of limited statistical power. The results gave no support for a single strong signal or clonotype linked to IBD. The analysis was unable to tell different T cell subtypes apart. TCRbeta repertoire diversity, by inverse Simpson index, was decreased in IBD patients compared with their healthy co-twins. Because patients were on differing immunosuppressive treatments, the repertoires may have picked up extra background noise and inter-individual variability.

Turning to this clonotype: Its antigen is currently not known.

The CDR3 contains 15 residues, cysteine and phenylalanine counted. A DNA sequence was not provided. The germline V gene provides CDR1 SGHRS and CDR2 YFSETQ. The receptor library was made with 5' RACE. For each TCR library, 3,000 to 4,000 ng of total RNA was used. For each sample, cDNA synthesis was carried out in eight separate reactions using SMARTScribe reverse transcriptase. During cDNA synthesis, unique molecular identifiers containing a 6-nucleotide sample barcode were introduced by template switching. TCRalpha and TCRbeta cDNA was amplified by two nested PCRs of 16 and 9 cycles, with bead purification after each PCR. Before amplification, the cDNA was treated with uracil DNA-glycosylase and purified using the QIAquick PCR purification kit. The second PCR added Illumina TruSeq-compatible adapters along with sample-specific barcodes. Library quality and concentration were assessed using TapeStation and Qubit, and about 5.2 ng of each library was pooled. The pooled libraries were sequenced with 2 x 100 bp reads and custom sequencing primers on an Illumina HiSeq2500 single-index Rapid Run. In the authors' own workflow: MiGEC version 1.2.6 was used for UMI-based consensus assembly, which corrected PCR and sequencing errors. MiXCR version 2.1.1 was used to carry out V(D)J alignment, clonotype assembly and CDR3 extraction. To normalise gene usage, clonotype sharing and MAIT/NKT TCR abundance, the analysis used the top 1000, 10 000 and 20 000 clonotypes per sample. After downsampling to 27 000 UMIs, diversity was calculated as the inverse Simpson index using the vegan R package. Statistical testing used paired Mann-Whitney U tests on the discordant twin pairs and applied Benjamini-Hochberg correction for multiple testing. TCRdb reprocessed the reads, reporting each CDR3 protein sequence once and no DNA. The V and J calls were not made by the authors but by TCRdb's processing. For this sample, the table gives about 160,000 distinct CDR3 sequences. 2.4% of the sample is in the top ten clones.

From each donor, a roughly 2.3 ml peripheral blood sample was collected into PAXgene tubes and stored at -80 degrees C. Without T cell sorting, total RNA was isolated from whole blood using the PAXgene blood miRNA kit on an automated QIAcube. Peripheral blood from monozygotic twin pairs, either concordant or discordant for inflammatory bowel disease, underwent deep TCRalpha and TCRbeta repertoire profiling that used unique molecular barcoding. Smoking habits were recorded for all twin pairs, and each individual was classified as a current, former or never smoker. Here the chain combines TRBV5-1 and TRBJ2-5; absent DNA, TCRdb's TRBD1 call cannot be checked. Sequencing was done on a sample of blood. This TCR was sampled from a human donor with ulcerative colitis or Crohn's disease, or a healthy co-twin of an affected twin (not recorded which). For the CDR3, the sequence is CASRESTGGQETQYF.